The 3 T cell receptor beta chains below come from one sample, sequenced in a study of blood T cell repertoires in COVID-19. Assay used: immunoSEQ multiplex PCR; TCRdb lists only in-frame clones, some missing. The sample has roughly 250,000 clones; 88% are singletons. Sequences were obtained from peripheral blood. Receptor source: a man between 60 and 70 years old who had recovered from COVID-19.

V gene TRBV6-5 combines with J gene TRBJ2-1; 9 nucleotides line up with TRBD2. The V and J ends lost 10 bases and 4 bases, in that order; junction bases with no gene match: 8. CDR1 MNHEY and CDR2 SVGAGI come from the germline V gene. CDR3 length equals 14 residues. The CDR3 reads CATRGGVMYNEQFF. In DNA form, the CDR3 reads TGTGCCACTCGCGGGGGGGTCATGTACAATGAGCAGTTCTTC.

V is TRBV3-1 (or the pseudogene TRBV3-2) and J is TRBJ2-3; D remains ambiguous. Germline V lookup: CDR1 LGHDT, CDR2 YNNKEL (reference sequence). This CDR3 has 16 amino acids. Trimming removed 1 base at V and 4 bases at J, with 15 bases between. The CDR3 is CASSQGNAARSDTQYF. CDR3 DNA: TGTGCCAGCAGCCAAGGGAACGCCGCCAGGTCAGATACGCAGTATTTT.

The CDR3 nucleotides are TGTGCCAGCAGCGTTCCGACTAGCGGGGGGGCCGGGGAGCTGTTTTTT. Protein sequence: CASSVPTSGGAGELFF. The chain combines TRBV9 with TRBJ2-2; 14 bases agree with TRBD2. The CDR3 spans 16 residues. The germline CDR1 and CDR2 sequences are SGDLS and YYNGEE. With V trimmed by 2 bases and J by 6 bases, 3 bases remained unmatched.